This T cell receptor beta chain emerged from a study of T cell responses to AZD1222 COVID-19 vaccine. Profiled with immunoSEQ multiplex PCR; TCRdb holds only in-frame clones, not every one. Of over 95,000 clones in the sample, approximately 92% were seen once. The germline V gene encodes CDR1 SQVTM and CDR2 ANQGSEA. The CDR3 length is 14 residues. The ends were cut back, 6 bases at V and 7 bases at J, with 21 bases in the middle. This chain joins TRBV29-1 and TRBJ1-2; perhaps TRBD1 as D (5 bases). Here the sequenced sample was peripheral blood, taken on day 0 of AZD1222 vaccination. The TCR comes from an adult in good health. This CDR3 is CSVSDSPLSSGYTF. The CDR3 coding sequence is TGCAGCGTCTCCGACAGCCCTCTCTCGAGTGGCTACACCTTC.